This paragraph covers one TCR beta chain sequence. Sequencing was performed with immunoSEQ multiplex PCR; in TCRdb, only in-frame clones are kept and a portion is missing. The data contain fewer than 200,000 clones, more than 80% of them singletons. The data originate from a study of blood T cell repertoires in COVID-19. Study as a whole: Whether acute or convalescent, the COVID-19 samples came from the United States, Italy and Spain.

This receptor was obtained from a man over 45 with acute or convalescent COVID-19. Sequenced material: peripheral blood.

The CDR3: CASSLSPRVRGGNQPQHF. DNA for the CDR3: TGTGCCAGCAGTTTATCTCCCAGGGTCAGAGGTGGCAATCAGCCCCAGCATTTT. The V and J genes are TRBV27 and TRBJ1-5; possibly TRBD1 for D (5 bases). In germline, CDR1 is MNHEY, CDR2 SMNVEV (reference sequence). Trimming took off 0 bases at V and 2 bases at J, with 17 bases between the two ends. The CDR3 sequence is 18 residues long.